This T cell receptor (beta chain) was sequenced for a study of blood T cells in healthy people across ages. General study results and limits: No conclusive comparison of naive versus antigen-experienced cells was possible with unsorted PBMCs.

Regarding this clonotype: What it recognizes is unknown.

The CDR3 has 15 residues. Trimming at V came to 7 bases and at J to 1 base, leaving 9 bases not matched to a gene. Germline V CDR1 and CDR2: SNHLY, FYNNEI. PBMCs were isolated at a quantity of at least 7 million per sample. Primers used in a second PCR of roughly 6 to 11 cycles were a sample-barcoded 5' primer and a J-beta primer mix. All cDNA molecules were each tagged by a template-switch adaptor with 12 random nucleotides. All samples gave at least 2.5 million CDR3-containing paired-end reads. A single record per CDR3 protein comes from TCRdb applying MiXCR to the 5' RACE reads. The sample lists about 1.4 million distinct CDR3 sequences, approximately 63% occurring once.

Sequenced: blood. The genes are TRBV2 and TRBJ2-7; 8 nucleotides line up with TRBD2. This TCR came from a man younger than 35 in good health. DNA of the CDR3: TGTGCCAGCACAAGGGAGTTAGCGGGGTCCTACGAGCAGTACTTC. Translation gives CASTRELAGSYEQYF. Full variable domain (outside the CDR3, taken from reference TRBV2 and TRBJ2-7): EPEVTQTPSHQVTQMGQEVILRCVPISNHLYFYWYRQILGQKVEFLVSFYNNEISEKSEIFDDQFSVERPDGSNFTLKIRSTKLEDSAMYFCASTRELAGSYEQYFGPGTRLTVT.